This note documents a single T cell receptor beta chain sequence. These data come from a study of blood T cell repertoires in COVID-19. Study as a whole: Acute-phase and convalescent COVID-19 samples originated in the United States, Italy and Spain. The cDNA or gDNA used as material had been derived from T cells, B-cell-depleted T cells, or PBMCs.

Original methodology: From reference gene primer amplification, estimates of nucleated cell counts were derived. Profiled with immunoSEQ multiplex PCR; TCRdb holds only in-frame clones, not every one. V and J calls and clone size follow that table, whereas D and trimming were derived from the DNA. The repertoire holds roughly 280,000 clones, with roughly 86% as singletons. Germline V gene sequence: CDR1 SGHNT, CDR2 YYREEE (reference sequence). The CDR3 is made up of 14 amino acids. V lost 0 bases and J lost 5, with 10 bases in between. Patients in Seattle were enrolled during active infection, then followed longitudinally.

This receptor was taken from a woman aged 55-69 years with COVID-19, enrolled during active disease. The chain recombines TRBV5-4 with TRBJ2-3; tentative D call: TRBD1 (6 bases). The sample was peripheral blood. CDR3: CASSLARRGDTQYF. The CDR3 DNA is TGTGCCAGCAGCTTGGCCCGCAGGGGAGATACGCAGTATTTT.